These 16 T cell receptor beta chains came from one sample sequenced in a study of cytomegalovirus exposure and HLA in healthy donors. Repertoires were generated with immunoSEQ multiplex PCR, while TCRdb's copy carries only in-frame clones and drops some. The sample holds 110,000 to 150,000 clones; about 86% are singletons and the top ten take roughly 3%. Specimen: PBMCs. The receptor source for this set is a man between 18 and 29 years old in good health and CMV-seronegative.

The chain recombines TRBV6-5 with TRBJ2-1; no reliable D call. Germline CDR1 is MNHEY and CDR2 is SVGAGI. The CDR3 consists of 13 residues. V gave up 2 bases and J gave up 7 bases, with 9 bases separating them. The chain's CDR3 is CASSYPRSNEQFF. CDR3 bases: TGTGCCAGCAGTTACCCCCGCAGTAATGAGCAGTTCTTC.

CDR3 sequence reads: CASSLGQGNGYTF. As DNA, the CDR3 is TGCGCCAGCAGCTTGGGCCAGGGGAATGGCTACACCTTC. The chain recombines TRBV5-1 with TRBJ1-2; TRBD1 might be the D (6 bases). V gave up 0 bases and J gave up 6 bases, with 9 bases separating them. CDR1 is SGHRS, CDR2 YFSETQ, per germline. CDR3 length: 13 residues. Together with reference TRBV5-1 and TRBJ1-2, the CDR3 gives the full variable domain: KAGVTQTPRYLIKTRGQQVTLSCSPISGHRSVSWYQQTPGQGLQFLFEYFSETQRNKGNFPGRFSGRQFSNSRSEMNVSTLELGDSALYLCASSLGQGNGYTFGSGTRLTVV.

The chain couples TRBV7-9 to TRBJ1-1; possible D gene TRBD1, 5 bases. V lost 4 bases and J 1 base, leaving 10 bases between the germline ends. Germline CDR1 reads SEHNR; CDR2 reads FQNEAQ (reference sequence). The CDR3 covers 14 residues. The CDR3 loop is CASSSLGGNTEAFF. In nucleotides, the CDR3 is TGTGCCAGCAGCTCCTTGGGGGGGAACACTGAAGCTTTCTTT.

This chain connects TRBV18 to TRBJ2-2; possible D gene TRBD2, 6 bases. The V and J ends lost 0 bases and 5 bases respectively, with 10 bases between them. CDR1 and CDR2 from the germline V gene are KGHSH and LQKENI. The CDR3 length is 15 residues. The CDR3 sequence: CASSPPAGFTGELFF. The DNA of the CDR3 is TGTGCCAGCTCACCACCAGCGGGTTTTACCGGGGAGCTGTTTTTT.

The chain links TRBV7-8 to TRBJ1-1, with a possible D match to TRBD1 (5 bases). Trimming removed 2 bases from V and 3 bases from J, with 13 bases in between. The CDR3 runs 15 residues. Germline CDR1 reads SGHVS; CDR2 reads FQNEAQ. Here the CDR3 DNA reads TGTGCCAGCAGCTTATATCGGGGGAGGGACACTGAAGCTTTCTTT. Encoded protein: CASSLYRGRDTEAFF.

The chain uses TRBV2 and TRBJ2-5; 7 bases map to TRBD2. The V gene end was trimmed by 6 bases and the J gene end by 7 bases; junction bases not matched to a gene: 11. CDR3 length: 14 residues. CDR1 SNHLY and CDR2 FYNNEI come from the germline V gene. The CDR3 region is CASRGEGRMGTQYF. The DNA for the CDR3 is TGTGCCAGCAGGGGGGAGGGTCGAATGGGGACCCAGTACTTC.

The CDR3 protein is CASSLPPSTLVSGANVLTF. The CDR3 coding sequence is TGTGCCAGCAGCCTACCCCCTTCTACGTTGGTCTCTGGGGCCAACGTCCTGACTTTC. This chain connects TRBV7-9 to TRBJ2-6; D is unresolved. The germline V gene encodes CDR1 SEHNR and CDR2 FQNEAQ (reference sequence). V was trimmed by 5 bases and J by 0 bases, leaving 20 bases between them. This CDR3 is built from 19 residues.

This sequence joins TRBV2 and TRBJ2-4, with D possibly TRBD1 on 6 matching bases. Germline CDR1 is SNHLY and CDR2 is FYNNEI. CDR3 length equals 14 residues. Trimming took off 4 bases at V and 6 bases at J, with 13 bases between the two ends. The CDR3 is CASSGYRDGNIQYF. The CDR3 DNA reads as TGTGCCAGCAGTGGGTACAGGGACGGAAACATTCAGTACTTC.

This sequence joins TRBV5-1 and TRBJ2-1; no definite D call. Germline CDR1 and CDR2: SGHRS and YFSETQ. This CDR3 has 14 amino acids. Trimming shortened V by 3 bases and J by 0 bases, and 7 bases separated the two germline ends. CDR3 sequence reads: CASSYSSSYNEQFF. The DNA of the CDR3 is TGCGCCAGCAGCTACAGTAGCTCCTACAATGAGCAGTTCTTC.

This clone turned up a few times. Here the CDR3 reads CASGRFWEQYF. The CDR3 region has the DNA TGTGCTAGTGGTCGGTTTTGGGAGCAGTACTTC. V and J are TRBV12-5 and TRBJ2-7, with D uncertain. CDR1 and CDR2 (germline): LGHNT, FRNRAP. Trimming took off 5 bases at V and 7 bases at J, with 9 bases between the two ends. The CDR3 has 11 residues.

V usage is TRBV20-1 and J usage is TRBJ1-1; no clear D. The CDR3 contains 11 residues. The germline gives CDR1 DFQATT, CDR2 SNEGSKA (reference sequence). V was shortened by 2 bases and J by 9 bases, with 10 bases between the two germline ends. The CDR3 loop is CSARTERQAFF. DNA for the CDR3: TGCAGTGCTAGAACAGAACGCCAAGCTTTCTTT.

V gene TRBV7-2 combines with J gene TRBJ2-5, with D maybe TRBD2 (7 bases). Germline V gene lookup returns CDR1 SGHTA and CDR2 FQGNSA. Trimming stripped 5 bases from V and 5 bases from J, with 15 bases between. This CDR3 is built from 14 residues. The CDR3: CASSQTGGGETQYF. In nucleotides, the CDR3 is TGTGCCAGCAGCCAAACGGGGGGCGGGGAGACCCAGTACTTC.

This chain uses TRBV6-6 with TRBJ2-7; TRBD1 is a possible D gene (6 bases). The germline V gene has CDR1 MNHNY and CDR2 SVGAGI (reference sequence). The V end lost 0 bases, the J end lost 5 bases, and 17 bases lay between the germline ends. The CDR3 consists of 16 residues. The CDR3 region is CASSYSKTGNLHEQYF. The CDR3 DNA follows: TGTGCCAGCAGTTACTCGAAAACAGGGAATTTACACGAGCAGTACTTC.

The V and J genes are TRBV7-2 and TRBJ2-3; 8 positions match TRBD2. V trimming: 5 bases; J trimming: 8 bases; junction bases outside the gene matches: 12. This CDR3 has 15 residues. Germline CDR1 and CDR2: SGHTA and FQGNSA. CDR3 sequence (DNA): TGTGCCAGCAGCCCGGGGTCTCTAGCGGGCCCTACGCAGTATTTT. Its translation: CASSPGSLAGPTQYF.

This rearrangement joins TRBV18 to TRBJ2-1; 10 nucleotides align to TRBD1. The germline gives CDR1 KGHSH, CDR2 LQKENI. Trimming took 3 bases from V and 10 from J; bases not matched to a gene: 6. This CDR3 is built from 14 residues. The CDR3 reads CASSPDRGNREQFF. The DNA of the CDR3 is TGTGCCAGCTCACCGGACAGGGGGAACAGGGAGCAGTTCTTC.

The J gene is TRBJ2-2, the V gene TRBV5-1; possibly TRBD2 for D (5 bases). This CDR3 is 13 amino acids long. V shed 4 bases and J shed 6 bases, with 10 bases lying between them. CDR1 and CDR2 (germline): SGHRS, YFSETQ. The CDR3 sequence is CASSPGDSGELFF. CDR3 sequence (DNA): TGCGCCAGCAGCCCCGGGGATTCCGGGGAGCTGTTTTTT.